Given below is one T cell receptor beta chain in context. The protocol was immunoSEQ multiplex PCR, while the TCRdb copy is restricted to in-frame clones and leaves out a portion. The sample has 850,000 to 1,100,000 clones; 70% to 80% are singletons. This specimen comes from a study of shared clonotypes between healthy human individuals. Per germline, CDR1 MDHEN and CDR2 SYDVKM. This CDR3 has 16 residues. V lost 2 bases and J lost 0; bases outside the gene matches: 3. Sequences were obtained from memory CD4+ T cells from PBMCs. As for subset: CD45RA-negative fraction. The receptor was derived from a man between 18 and 29 years old in good health. Some clones in this sample may be carry-over from other donors' samples. The V call is TRBV28, the J call TRBJ1-3, with 8 bases aligning to TRBD1. Here the CDR3 reads CASSLPGQGSGNTIYF. The CDR3 coding sequence is TGTGCCAGCAGTTTACCCGGACAGGGCTCTGGAAACACCATATATTTT.